The clone carrying this T cell receptor (beta chain) was seen at least ten times. Its cognate antigen is unknown. A quantitative 5'-RACE method, one with molecular barcodes, was used to make TCR beta libraries. Using its own MiXCR run on the 5' RACE reads, TCRdb lists one record per CDR3 protein. The table shows about 210,000 distinct CDR3 sequences, with approximately 7.3% occurring only once. The data stem from a study of CD8 T cells in ankylosing spondylitis. The CDR3 totals 15 residues. V lost 1 base and J 8 bases, leaving 17 bases between the germline ends. CDR1 and CDR2 from the germline V gene are LGHNA and YSLEER. Study outcomes and limitations: Characteristic of ankylosing spondylitis blood, it appeared, was a TCR beta motif comprising several highly homologous variants. Reactive arthritis synovial fluid and blood previously showed some of these motif variants. Disease-linked clones were CD8+ and relatively rare in peripheral blood.

The clonotype comes from a male donor with ankylosing spondylitis. The sequenced sample was blood, either unsorted or a sorted T cell fraction (not recorded which). The gene calls are TRBV4-3 and TRBJ1-2, with D uncertain. CDR3 residues: CASSQGAEKLWGYTF. The CDR3 coding sequence is TGCGCCAGCAGCCAAGGGGCAGAAAAACTATGGGGCTACACCTTC.